Below are 4 T cell receptor beta chains sequenced from a single sample in a study of blood T cell repertoires in COVID-19. TCRdb keeps only in-frame clones here, not all; method: immunoSEQ multiplex PCR. The table lists 120,000 to 150,000 clones, 87% of them singletons, with roughly 1% in the top ten. The sample was peripheral blood. The origin of the receptors is a woman aged 50 to 60 with acute or convalescent COVID-19.

This chain uses TRBV25-1 with TRBJ2-3; D uncertain. Germline loops: CDR1 MGHDK, CDR2 SYGVNS. Trimming took 2 bases from V and 0 from J, leaving 9 bases between them. This CDR3 is built from 15 residues. The CDR3 spells CASSEVAHSTDTQYF. The CDR3 bases are TGTGCCAGCAGTGAAGTGGCTCATAGCACAGATACGCAGTATTTT.

The rearrangement uses TRBV6-5 and TRBJ2-1; D is perhaps TRBD2 (6 bases). The CDR3 covers 14 residues. Germline V CDR1 and CDR2: MNHEY, SVGAGI. The V and J ends lost 6 bases and 6 bases respectively, with 15 bases between them. For the CDR3, the DNA is TGTGCCAGCAGGAGGGCACTAGCAGGCAATGAGCAGTTCTTC. This gives the protein CASRRALAGNEQFF.

The rearrangement uses TRBV27 and TRBJ1-2, with D unclear. CDR3 size: 13 residues. Germline V lookup: CDR1 MNHEY, CDR2 SMNVEV (reference sequence). Trimming took 3 bases from V and 0 from J, leaving 5 bases between them. The CDR3 region is CASSFAANYGYTF. The CDR3 nucleotides are TGTGCCAGCAGTTTTGCGGCTAACTATGGCTACACCTTC.

The chain employs TRBV11-2 and TRBJ1-6; no firm D call. The CDR3 has 16 amino acids. Germline CDR1 and CDR2: SGHAT and FQNNGV. The V and J ends lost 5 bases and 5 bases respectively, with 16 bases between them. This CDR3 reads CASSPTAATNNSPLHF. DNA for the CDR3: TGTGCCAGCAGCCCGACTGCAGCGACCAATAATTCACCCCTCCACTTT.